The 11 T cell receptor beta chains given below trace back to one sample, sequenced in a study of somatic mutations in cytotoxic T cells in rheumatoid arthritis. Only in-frame clones appear in the TCRdb table, and some are missing; sequencing was by immunoSEQ multiplex PCR. In the table there are about 14,000 clones, over 75% of which are singletons. Specimen: CD8+ T cells sorted from blood. These receptors came from an adult with rheumatoid arthritis.

The chain uses TRBV9 and TRBJ2-1; perhaps D is TRBD1 or TRBD2 (6 bases each). Germline CDR1 reads SGDLS; CDR2 reads YYNGEE. V was cut by 6 bases and J by 5 bases, with 15 bases left in between. The CDR3 runs to 14 residues. Written as DNA, the CDR3 is TGTGCCAGCAACCCTAGGGGGGTCCACAATGAGCAGTTCTTC. Residues: CASNPRGVHNEQFF.

This chain connects TRBV27 to TRBJ2-5; D is unresolved. The germline CDR1 and CDR2 sequences are MNHEY and SMNVEV (reference sequence). V dropped 2 bases and J dropped 5 bases, with 3 bases sitting between them. The CDR3 spans 11 residues. The CDR3 here is CASSLGETQYF. CDR3 bases: TGTGCCAGCAGTTTAGGGGAGACCCAGTACTTC.

This chain's CDR3 is CASSQWANTEAFF. The DNA for the CDR3 is TGTGCCAGCAGCCAATGGGCGAACACTGAAGCTTTCTTT. The chain carries TRBV7-2 and TRBJ1-1; D gene unclear. The CDR3 is 13 amino acids. Germline loops: CDR1 SGHTA, CDR2 FQGNSA. The germline V and J ends were trimmed by 5 bases and 1 base, with 8 bases remaining between them.

The V gene is TRBV13, the J gene TRBJ1-4, with 7 positions matching TRBD1. V dropped 5 bases and J dropped 8; count of bases not matched to a gene: 8. This CDR3 is 14 amino acids long. CDR1 and CDR2 (germline): PRHDT, FYEKMQ (reference sequence). CDR3 nucleotide sequence: TGTGCCAGCAGCCGTCAGGGGGACCCCGAAAAACTGTTTTTT. Its protein product is CASSRQGDPEKLFF.

V gene TRBV7-8 combines with J gene TRBJ2-1; 8 nucleotides agree with TRBD2. V lost 1 base to trimming and J lost 0 bases; unmatched junction nucleotides: 2. The CDR3 has 16 residues. Per the germline V gene, CDR1 is SGHVS and CDR2 is FQNEAQ. CDR3 sequence: CASSLGRGGSYNEQFF. Here the CDR3 DNA reads TGTGCCAGCAGCTTAGGCCGGGGGGGCTCCTACAATGAGCAGTTCTTC.

This clone has just a few counts. The V call is TRBV27, the J call TRBJ1-1, with no clear D. Germline CDR1 reads MNHEY; CDR2 reads SMNVEV (reference sequence). The V gene lost 5 bases and the J gene lost 5 bases, with 9 bases spanning the gap. The CDR3 totals 12 residues. CDR3 sequence reads: CASSGGGTEAFF. CDR3 nucleotides: TGTGCCAGCAGTGGAGGAGGGACTGAAGCTTTCTTT.

By frequency in the sample, this clone is large. The V gene is TRBV6-5, the J gene TRBJ1-2; 9 positions match TRBD1. The CDR3 is 14 residues long. The ends lost 5 bases at V and 5 bases at J; junction bases unmatched: 6. Looked up from germline, CDR1 is MNHEY and CDR2 is SVGAGI. CDR3 in amino acids: CASSGGQGGYGYTF. The DNA for the CDR3 is TGTGCCAGCAGTGGGGGACAGGGAGGATATGGCTACACCTTC.

The V call is TRBV10-3, the J call TRBJ2-2, with 8 bases identical to TRBD1. The CDR3 contains 12 residues. Trimming cost V 7 bases and J 6 bases; bases outside gene matches: 1. CDR1 and CDR2 from the germline V gene are ENHRY and SYGVKD. The CDR3 sequence is CAITGGSGELFF. As DNA, the CDR3 is TGTGCCATCACAGGGGGCTCCGGGGAGCTGTTTTTT.

This clone has only one observation. The J gene is TRBJ1-5, the V gene TRBV7-9; 9 bases map to TRBD1. Germline loops: CDR1 SEHNR, CDR2 FQNEAQ (reference sequence). V lost 1 base to trimming and J lost 6 bases; unmatched junction nucleotides: 1. CDR3 length equals 14 residues. CDR3 loop: CASSLGTGVQPQHF. The CDR3 DNA sequence: TGTGCCAGCAGCTTAGGGACAGGGGTTCAGCCCCAGCATTTT.

V is TRBV23-1 and J is TRBJ2-6; D gene ambiguous. TRBV23-1 qualifies as an ORF whose function is uncertain. The ends were cut back, 1 base at V and 3 bases at J, with 4 bases in the middle. The CDR3 is 14 amino acids. The CDR3 reads CASSQLSGANVLTF. CDR3 DNA: TGCGCCAGCAGTCAATTGAGTGGGGCCAACGTCCTGACTTTC.

V is TRBV2 and J is TRBJ2-5; 10 bases fit TRBD2. CDR3 length: 14 amino acids. The trim removed 7 bases at V and 5 bases at J, leaving 7 bases unmatched. CDR1 and CDR2 from the germline V gene are SNHLY and FYNNEI. CDR3 nucleotide sequence: TGTGCCAGCAACAGCGGGGGGGGCAGGGAGACCCAGTACTTC. Translation gives CASNSGGGRETQYF.